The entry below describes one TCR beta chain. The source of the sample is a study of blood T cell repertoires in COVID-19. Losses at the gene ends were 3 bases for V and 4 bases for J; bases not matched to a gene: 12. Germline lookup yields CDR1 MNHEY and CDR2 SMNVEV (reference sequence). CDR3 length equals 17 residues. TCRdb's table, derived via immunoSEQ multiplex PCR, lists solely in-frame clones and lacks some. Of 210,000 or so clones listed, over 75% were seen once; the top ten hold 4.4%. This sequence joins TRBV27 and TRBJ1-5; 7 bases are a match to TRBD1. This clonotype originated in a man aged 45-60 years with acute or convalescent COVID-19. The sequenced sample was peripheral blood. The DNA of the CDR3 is TGTGCCAGCAGTTTCCGTAGCCAGGGGGTCGAAAATCAGCCCCAGCATTTT. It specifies CASSFRSQGVENQPQHF.